The sequence of this T cell receptor beta chain was determined in a study of patients and donors after allogeneic stem cell transplantation. MiXCR was run by TCRdb on the RT-PCR reads, yielding one entry per CDR3 protein. The table includes about a million distinct CDR3 sequences, around 17% detected once. This clonotype turned up a few times. The CDR3 runs 15 residues. Germline CDR1 is SGDLS and CDR2 is YYNGEE. J gave up 3 bases and V 4 bases, and 8 bases lay outside the gene matches. The chain has TRBV9 and TRBJ2-7; 9 positions agree with TRBD2. The receptor was isolated from a human donor who was either an allogeneic HSCT recipient or a stem cell or donor lymphocyte infusion donor (not recorded which). It is not recorded whose cells these are; they may come from a transplant donor. The sequenced material came from blood, either unsorted or a sorted T cell fraction (not recorded which). CDR3 bases: TGTGCCAGCAGCCCCCGACTAGCGGCTTACTACGAGCAGTACTTC. Translating gives CASSPRLAAYYEQYF.